This T cell receptor (beta chain) was documented in a study of cytomegalovirus exposure and HLA in healthy donors. PCR was performed using 60 Vbeta and 13 Jbeta primers. Sequenced by immunoSEQ multiplex PCR; TCRdb stores in-frame clones only, minus some. This table holds 150,000 to 200,000 clones, roughly 78% found once. J was trimmed by 3 bases and V by 2 bases; bases with no gene match: 7. The germline V gene encodes CDR1 MDHEN and CDR2 SYDVKM. This CDR3 region has 15 residues. The sample taken for sequencing was PBMCs. This clonotype originated in a woman in her thirties or forties in good health and CMV-seronegative. The V gene is TRBV28, the J gene TRBJ2-7, with TRBD2 matching over 7 bases. In DNA form, the CDR3 reads TGTGCCAGCAGTTTAATTGGGACTACTGGCTACGAGCAGTACTTC. Protein: CASSLIGTTGYEQYF.